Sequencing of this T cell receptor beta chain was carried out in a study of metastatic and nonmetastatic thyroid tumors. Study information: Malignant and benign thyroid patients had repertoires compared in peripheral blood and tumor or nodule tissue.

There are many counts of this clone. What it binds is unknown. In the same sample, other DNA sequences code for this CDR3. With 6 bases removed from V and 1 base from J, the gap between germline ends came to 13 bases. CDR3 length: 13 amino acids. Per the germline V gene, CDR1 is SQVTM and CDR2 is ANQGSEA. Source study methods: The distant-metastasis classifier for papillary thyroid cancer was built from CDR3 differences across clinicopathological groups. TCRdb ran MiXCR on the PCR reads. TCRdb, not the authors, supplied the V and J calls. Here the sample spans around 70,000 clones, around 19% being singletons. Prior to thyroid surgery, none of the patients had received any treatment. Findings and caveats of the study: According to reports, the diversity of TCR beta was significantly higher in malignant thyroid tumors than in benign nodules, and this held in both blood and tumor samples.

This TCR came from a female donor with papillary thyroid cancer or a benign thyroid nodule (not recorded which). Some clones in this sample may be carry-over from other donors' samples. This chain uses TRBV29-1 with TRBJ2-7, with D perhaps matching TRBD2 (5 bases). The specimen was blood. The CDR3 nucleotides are TGCAGCGTCAGAGGGCTAGCATCCTACGAGCAGTACTTC. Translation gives CSVRGLASYEQYF.